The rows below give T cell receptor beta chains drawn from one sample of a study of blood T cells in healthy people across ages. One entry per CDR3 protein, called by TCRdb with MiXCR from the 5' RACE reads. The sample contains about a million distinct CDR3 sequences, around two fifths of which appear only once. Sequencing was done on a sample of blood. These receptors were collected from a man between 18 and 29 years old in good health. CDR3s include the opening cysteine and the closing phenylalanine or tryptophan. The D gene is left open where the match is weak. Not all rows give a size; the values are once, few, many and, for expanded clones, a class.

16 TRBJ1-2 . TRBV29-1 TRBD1 CSVGSSIRGQNYGYTF TGCAGCGTTGGCTCTAGCATCAGGGGGCAGAACTATGGCTACACCTTC
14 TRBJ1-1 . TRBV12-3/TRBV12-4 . CASSFLVGDTEAFF TGTGCCAGCAGTTTTTTAGTGGGGGACACTGAAGCTTTCTTT
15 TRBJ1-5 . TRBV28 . CASSTLQGSNQPQHF TGTGCCAGCAGCACCCTCCAGGGGAGCAATCAGCCCCAGCATTTT
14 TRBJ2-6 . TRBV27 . CASSSGSVANVLTF TGTGCCAGCAGCTCAGGGTCGGTGGCCAACGTCCTGACTTTC
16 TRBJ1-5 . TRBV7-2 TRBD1 CASSPQTGAGNQPQHF TGTGCCAGCAGCCCACAAACAGGGGCGGGCAATCAGCCCCAGCATTTT
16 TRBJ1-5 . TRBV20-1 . CSARGGLEGYNQPQHF TGCAGTGCTAGAGGAGGGCTGGAAGGATACAATCAGCCCCAGCATTTT
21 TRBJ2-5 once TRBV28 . CASSLLTQTVRGERTDNEQYF TGTGCCAGCAGTTTATTGACACAGACAGTAAGGGGAGAGAGAACGGACAATGAGCAGTACTTC
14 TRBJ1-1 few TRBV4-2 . CASSQEPGAVEAFF TGTGCCAGCAGCCAAGAGCCGGGGGCGGTGGAAGCTTTCTTT
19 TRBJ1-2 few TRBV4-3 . CASSQDYTFREAINYGYTF TGCGCCAGCAGCCAAGATTATACGTTCAGAGAAGCAATCAACTATGGCTACACCTTC
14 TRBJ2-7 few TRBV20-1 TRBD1 CSARPDRAYYEQYF TGCAGTGCTAGACCCGACAGGGCATACTACGAGCAGTACTTC
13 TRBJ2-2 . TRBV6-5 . CASSYRTPGELFF TGTGCCAGCAGTTACCGGACACCCGGGGAGCTGTTTTTT
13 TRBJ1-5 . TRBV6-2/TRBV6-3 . CASTDSLNQPQHF TGTGCCAGCACCGACAGTCTCAATCAGCCCCAGCATTTT
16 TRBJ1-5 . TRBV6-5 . CASSSLKTGSNQPQHF TGTGCCAGCAGTTCCCTTAAGACAGGCTCCAATCAGCCCCAGCATTTT
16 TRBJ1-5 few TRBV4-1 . CASSQEVTNSNQPQHF TGCGCCAGCAGCCAAGAAGTAACAAATAGCAATCAGCCCCAGCATTTT
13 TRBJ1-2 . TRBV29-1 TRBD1 CSVDRDRGYGYTF TGCAGCGTTGACCGGGACAGGGGCTATGGCTACACCTTC
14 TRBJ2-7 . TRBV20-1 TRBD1 CSARAGQGANEQYF TGCAGTGCTAGAGCGGGACAGGGGGCCAACGAGCAGTACTTC
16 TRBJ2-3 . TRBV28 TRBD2 CASSSRAGLAADTQYF TGTGCCAGCAGTTCCCGAGCCGGACTAGCGGCAGATACGCAGTATTTT
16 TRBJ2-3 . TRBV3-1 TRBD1 CASSQGGRGRLDTQYF TGTGCCAGCAGCCAAGGGGGCAGGGGGCGATTGGATACGCAGTATTTT
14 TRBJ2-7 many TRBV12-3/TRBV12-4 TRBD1 CASSIGTGSYEQYF TGTGCCAGCAGTATTGGGACAGGGTCCTACGAGCAGTACTTC
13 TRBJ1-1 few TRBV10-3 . CAISENKNTEAFF TGTGCCATCAGTGAAAACAAGAACACTGAAGCTTTCTTT
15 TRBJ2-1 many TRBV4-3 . CASSQNYREFNEQFF TGCGCCAGCAGCCAAAATTACCGGGAATTCAATGAGCAGTTCTTC